These 30 T cell receptor beta chains came from one sample sequenced in a study of response to subunit inactivated influenza vaccine. Each CDR3 protein gets one entry after TCRdb re-called the RT-PCR reads with MiXCR. The sample contains 500,000 to 600,000 distinct CDR3 sequences, 12% of which appear only once. The material sequenced was PBMCs from blood, taken on the day of vaccination. The origin of the receptors is a man aged 45-60 years who received an inactivated influenza vaccine.

The V gene is TRBV2, the J gene TRBJ2-3; weak D call: TRBD2 (6 bases). CDR3 length equals 16 residues. CDR1 SNHLY and CDR2 FYNNEI come from the germline V gene. Trimming removed 6 bases at V and 5 bases at J, with 21 bases between. The DNA for the CDR3 is TGTGCCAGCAGGGATTACGAGCCACTGGGGGGAGATACGCAGTATTTT. It specifies CASRDYEPLGGDTQYF. Supplemented by reference TRBV2 and TRBJ2-3, the full variable domain reads EPEVTQTPSHQVTQMGQEVILRCVPISNHLYFYWYRQILGQKVEFLVSFYNNEISEKSEIFDDQFSVERPDGSNFTLKIRSTKLEDSAMYFCASRDYEPLGGDTQYFGPGTRLTVL.

This chain uses TRBV2 with TRBJ1-2; 7 positions agree with TRBD1. This CDR3 is 14 amino acids long. V gave up 7 bases and J gave up 3 bases; unmatched junction bases: 8. Germline loops: CDR1 SNHLY, CDR2 FYNNEI. Here the CDR3 reads CASMRQGGYYGYTF. CDR3 nucleotide sequence: TGTGCCAGCATGCGCCAGGGGGGGTACTATGGCTACACCTTC.

This rearrangement joins TRBV5-1 to TRBJ2-2; no definite D call. The germline V gene encodes CDR1 SGHRS and CDR2 YFSETQ. The CDR3 runs to 16 residues. Trimming removed 1 base from V and 5 bases from J, with 15 bases in between. Here the CDR3 reads CASSLRTDSPTGELFF. The CDR3 DNA sequence: TGCGCCAGCAGCTTGCGAACCGACTCCCCTACCGGGGAGCTGTTTTTT. The whole variable domain, remainder taken from reference TRBV5-1 and TRBJ2-2, is KAGVTQTPRYLIKTRGQQVTLSCSPISGHRSVSWYQQTPGQGLQFLFEYFSETQRNKGNFPGRFSGRQFSNSRSEMNVSTLELGDSALYLCASSLRTDSPTGELFFGEGSRLTVL.

The genes are TRBV12-3 or TRBV12-4 and TRBJ1-2, with 9 bases matching TRBD1. V was pared by 7 bases and J by 1 base, with 10 bases of the junction left unmatched. This CDR3 has 16 amino acids. CDR3 amino acids: CASTNLGTGINYGYTF. CDR3 sequence (DNA): TGTGCCAGCACCAACCTCGGGACAGGGATTAACTATGGCTACACCTTC.

The chain couples TRBV4-3 to TRBJ2-1; D gene unclear. The V end lost 0 bases, the J end lost 10 bases, and 10 bases lay between the germline ends. The CDR3 spans 13 residues. The germline CDR1 and CDR2 sequences are LGHNA and YSLEER. The CDR3: CASSQESYGEQFF. CDR3 coding DNA: TGCGCCAGCAGCCAAGAGAGTTATGGAGAGCAGTTCTTC.

The genes are TRBV24-1 and TRBJ2-5, with 10 bases fitting TRBD1. V lost 4 bases, J lost 7 bases, and 8 bases stayed unmatched. The CDR3 contains 15 residues. In germline, CDR1 is KGHDR, CDR2 SFDVKD. CDR3 sequence: CATSEGTGAWGTQYF. For the CDR3, the DNA is TGTGCCACCAGTGAAGGGACAGGGGCGTGGGGGACCCAGTACTTC.

This clonotype has a count of ten or more. The rearrangement links TRBV7-8 to TRBJ2-1; D may match TRBD1 or TRBD2 (5 bases each). V was shortened by 4 bases and J by 2 bases, with 15 bases between the two germline ends. This CDR3 comprises 16 residues. From germline, CDR1 is SGHVS and CDR2 FQNEAQ. The CDR3 loop reads CASSSGTSTPYNEQFF. CDR3 coding DNA: TGTGCCAGCAGCTCTGGGACCTCCACCCCCTACAATGAGCAGTTCTTC.

Worth noting for this clonotype: One base away lies a much larger clone, so this may be a sequencing read error. The chain links TRBV12-3 or TRBV12-4 to TRBJ2-7; a weak D match, TRBD1 (6 bases). Trimming removed 7 bases at V and 4 bases at J, with 11 bases between. The CDR3 consists of 12 residues. The CDR3 coding sequence is TGTGCCAGCACTACTACAGGGTACGAGCAGTACTTC. It codes for CASTTTGYEQYF.

Details on this clonotype: This sequence may be a read error, since a much larger clone differs from it by one base. The chain employs TRBV6-6 and TRBJ1-1, with a weak D call TRBD1 (6 bases). Looked up from germline, CDR1 is MNHNY and CDR2 is SVGAGI (reference sequence). The CDR3 length is 13 residues. Trimming removed 7 bases at V and 6 bases at J, with 15 bases between. The DNA of the CDR3 is TGTGCCAGCATTGGGTCAGGGGCACCTGAAGCTTTCTTT. Residues: CASIGSGAPEAFF.

The chain uses TRBV4-3 and TRBJ2-1; 7 nucleotides align to TRBD2. Trimming removed 0 bases from V and 8 bases from J; junction bases left unmatched: 10. This CDR3 spans 16 amino acids. Looked up from germline, CDR1 is LGHNA and CDR2 is YSLEER. The CDR3 loop reads CASSQDRWTRGYEQFF. DNA for the CDR3: TGCGCCAGCAGCCAAGATCGATGGACTAGGGGCTATGAGCAGTTCTTC.

As DNA, the CDR3 is TGTGCCAGCTCACCTGGGACAGGGGGCTATGAGACCCAGTACTTC. As protein: CASSPGTGGYETQYF. V gene TRBV18 combines with J gene TRBJ2-5; TRBD1 agrees at 12 bases. V dropped 3 bases and J dropped 5; count of bases not matched to a gene: 4. CDR1 is KGHSH and CDR2 is LQKENI in the germline V gene. The CDR3 sequence is 15 residues long.

The rearrangement joins TRBV12-3 or TRBV12-4 to TRBJ1-6; perhaps TRBD1 as D (6 bases). This CDR3 has 13 amino acids. V was cut by 4 bases and J by 9 bases, with 10 bases left in between. DNA for the CDR3: TGTGCCAGCAGTTCAACAGGGTTTTCACCCCTCCACTTT. Amino acid sequence: CASSSTGFSPLHF.

This clonotype occurred many times. This chain joins TRBV11-2 and TRBJ2-5; TRBD2 might be the D (5 bases). The V gene's germline CDR1 is SGHAT and CDR2 FQNNGV. This CDR3 is built from 14 residues. V was clipped by 1 base and J by 0 bases, with 6 bases between them. For the CDR3, the DNA is TGTGCCAGCAGCTTAGCGGGGTACCAAGAGACCCAGTACTTC. Residues: CASSLAGYQETQYF.

This clonotype has just a few counts. The chain has TRBV4-3 and TRBJ2-1; either TRBD1 or TRBD2 may fit D (5 bases each). The V gene lost 0 bases and the J gene lost 14 bases, with 11 bases spanning the gap. Germline loops: CDR1 LGHNA, CDR2 YSLEER. The CDR3 spans 12 residues. CDR3 amino acids: CASSQDGTAEFF. The CDR3 DNA sequence: TGCGCCAGCAGCCAAGATGGGACGGCGGAGTTCTTC.

The sample holds a few counts of this clonotype. The chain is built from TRBV7-9 and TRBJ2-7, with D perhaps given as TRBD1 or TRBD2 (5 bases each). V lost 4 bases and J lost 4, with 14 bases in between. CDR1 SEHNR and CDR2 FQNEAQ come from the germline V gene (reference sequence). The length of the CDR3 is 14 residues. The CDR3 here is CASSSLGTDYEQYF. The CDR3 DNA reads as TGTGCCAGCAGCTCCCTTGGGACCGATTACGAGCAGTACTTC.

The J gene is TRBJ1-4, the V gene TRBV7-8; D gene uncertain. CDR1 and CDR2 from the germline V gene are SGHVS and FQNEAQ. V shed 4 bases and J shed 8 bases, with 11 bases lying between them. The length of the CDR3 is 13 residues. In DNA form, the CDR3 reads TGTGCCAGCAGCTCCGATTGGCGGGAAAAACTGTTTTTT. Its protein product is CASSSDWREKLFF.

A few counts support this clonotype. The rearrangement uses TRBV5-1 and TRBJ2-3; D uncertain. This CDR3 region has 15 residues. From germline, CDR1 is SGHRS and CDR2 YFSETQ. Trimming removed 0 bases from V and 3 bases from J, with 11 bases in between. The CDR3 nucleotides are TGCGCCAGCAGCTTGGAGGCCGGTTGGACAGATACGCAGTATTTT. Residues: CASSLEAGWTDTQYF.

This clonotype appeared many times. The J gene is TRBJ2-2, the V gene TRBV28, with 8 bases fitting TRBD2. Germline V lookup: CDR1 MDHEN, CDR2 SYDVKM. J lost 5 bases, V lost 6 bases, and 8 bases had no gene match. The CDR3 contains 15 residues. CDR3 sequence (DNA): TGTGCCAGCAGCATAGCGGGGCGAACAACCGGGGAGCTGTTTTTT. It specifies CASSIAGRTTGELFF.

The sample holds a few counts of this clonotype. The CDR3 loop is CATANRESYNEQFF. The CDR3 DNA reads TGTGCCACTGCGAACAGGGAGTCCTACAATGAGCAGTTCTTC. This rearrangement joins TRBV24-1 to TRBJ2-1; D may be TRBD1 (6 bases). Germline lookup yields CDR1 KGHDR and CDR2 SFDVKD. This CDR3 has 14 residues. V was clipped by 10 bases and J by 1 base, with 13 bases between them.

This clonotype was counted a few times. The chain employs TRBV7-2 and TRBJ2-3; D perhaps matches TRBD1 (5 bases). Germline values: CDR1 SGHTA, CDR2 FQGNSA. The V end was cut by 5 bases, the J end by 6 bases, with 15 bases between. This CDR3 comprises 14 residues. Written as DNA, the CDR3 is TGTGCCAGCAGCAAAGGCCCTAGGGGTGATACGCAGTATTTT. It encodes CASSKGPRGDTQYF.

This clonotype turned up a few times. The V call is TRBV20-1, the J call TRBJ2-7, with TRBD1 matching 7 bases. There are 13 residues in the CDR3. The germline gives CDR1 DFQATT, CDR2 SNEGSKA (reference sequence). CDR3 coding DNA: TGCAGGAAGATAAGACAGGGCTCCTACGAGCAGTACTTC. This translates into CRKIRQGSYEQYF.

This clonotype was counted between two and nine times. The chain couples TRBV6-1 to TRBJ2-7; TRBD1 agrees at 7 bases. The CDR3 loop spans 15 amino acids. Germline loops: CDR1 MNHNS, CDR2 SASEGT. V lost 7 bases and J lost 2; bases outside the gene matches: 11. The CDR3 DNA follows: TGTGCCAGCAACCCCCGACAGGGTGGAGCCTACGAGCAGTACTTC. As protein: CASNPRQGGAYEQYF.

This clonotype has at least ten counts. The chain couples TRBV28 to TRBJ2-7, with TRBD2 identical over 8 bases. With V trimmed by 5 bases and J by 4 bases, 10 bases remained unmatched. Germline lookup yields CDR1 MDHEN and CDR2 SYDVKM. This CDR3 spans 15 amino acids. The CDR3 DNA sequence: TGTGCCAGCAGTCTCCAAGGGCTAGCGGGTTACGAGCAGTACTTC. Protein product: CASSLQGLAGYEQYF.

The V call is TRBV3-1, the J call TRBJ2-5; 11 bases are a match to TRBD2. The V and J ends lost 0 bases and 2 bases, in that order; junction bases with no gene match: 8. The CDR3 is made up of 18 amino acids. Germline V gene lookup returns CDR1 LGHDT and CDR2 YNNKEL (reference sequence). The CDR3 loop is CASSQDRLAGLRQETQYF. CDR3 coding DNA: TGTGCCAGCAGCCAAGATAGACTAGCGGGGTTACGACAAGAGACCCAGTACTTC.

This chain uses TRBV20-1 with TRBJ2-1; a possible D gene is TRBD2 (5 bases). Germline V lookup: CDR1 DFQATT, CDR2 SNEGSKA (reference sequence). This CDR3 spans 15 amino acids. Trimming cost V 0 bases and J 7 bases, with 16 bases left between them. CDR3 nucleotides: TGCAGTGCTAGAGATCTGGGGAAGGAGGTGAATGAGCAGTTCTTC. As protein: CSARDLGKEVNEQFF.

In its sample, this clonotype was seen many times. This CDR3 reads CASSSKERGYNEQFF. The CDR3 coding sequence is TGTGCCAGCAGCTCGAAGGAGCGGGGGTACAATGAGCAGTTCTTC. V usage is TRBV7-8 and J usage is TRBJ2-1; 8 bases are a match to TRBD2. This CDR3 is 15 amino acids long. With 4 bases clipped from V and 4 bases from J, the junction kept 6 bases outside the gene matches. The germline V gene has CDR1 SGHVS and CDR2 FQNEAQ.

This clonotype has just a few counts. This chain uses TRBV24-1 with TRBJ2-5; possibly TRBD1 or TRBD2 for D (5 bases each). This CDR3 has 13 amino acids. V was clipped by 9 bases and J by 4 bases, with 14 bases between them. CDR1 and CDR2 from the germline V gene are KGHDR and SFDVKD. CDR3 in DNA: TGTGCCACCGGGGATTCAGGGAGAGAGACCCAGTACTTC. Translation: CATGDSGRETQYF.

J is TRBJ2-1 and V is TRBV5-1, with 11 bases lining up with TRBD1. Germline values: CDR1 SGHRS, CDR2 YFSETQ. This CDR3 is built from 14 residues. The trim removed 5 bases at V and 2 bases at J, leaving 0 bases unmatched. CDR3 sequence: CASRDRGPYNEQFF. The DNA of the CDR3 is TGCGCCAGCAGGGACAGGGGGCCCTACAATGAGCAGTTCTTC.

Comments on this clonotype: A junction end diverges from the germline sequence, so it may reflect a read error. This rearrangement joins TRBV20-1 to TRBJ2-1; the D call may be TRBD1 or TRBD2 (6 bases each). From germline, CDR1 is DFQATT and CDR2 SNEGSKA (reference sequence). The CDR3 has 14 residues. The CDR3 bases are TGCAGTCCTATTCTAAGCCTCACGGGGGCGCTAAGGGTCTTC. Translation: CSPILSLTGALRVF.

This clonotype was recorded a few times. One end of the junction fails to match germline, which may point to a read error. The CDR3, as DNA: TGTGCTAGCAGTCTAACAGGTTTGGCCGAGCAGTACTTC. This translates into CASSLTGLAEQYF. The V call is TRBV7-7, the J call TRBJ2-7; a possible D gene is TRBD1 (5 bases). The CDR3 has 13 amino acids. The V gene's germline CDR1 is SSHAT and CDR2 FNYEAQ (reference sequence).